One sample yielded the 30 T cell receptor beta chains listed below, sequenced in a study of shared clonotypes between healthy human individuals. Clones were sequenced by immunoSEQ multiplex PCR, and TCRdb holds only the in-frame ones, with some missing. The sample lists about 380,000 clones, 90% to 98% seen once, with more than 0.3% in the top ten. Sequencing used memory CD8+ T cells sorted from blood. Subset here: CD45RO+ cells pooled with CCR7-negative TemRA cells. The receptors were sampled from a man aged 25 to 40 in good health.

DNA of the CDR3: TGTGCCTGGAGTAAGGTCACCGCAGGTCAGCCCCAGCATTTT. Protein product: CAWSKVTAGQPQHF. The chain combines TRBV30 with TRBJ1-5; D remains unclear. This CDR3 comprises 14 residues. The germline CDR1 and CDR2 sequences are GTSNPN and SVGIG (reference sequence). The V end lost 2 bases, the J end lost 6 bases, and 14 bases lay between the germline ends. Complete variable domain (other parts from reference TRBV30 and TRBJ1-5): SQTIHQWPATLVQPVGSPLSLECTVEGTSNPNLYWYRQAAGRGLQLLFYSVGIGQISSEVPQNLSASRPQDRQFILSSKKLLLSDSGFYLCAWSKVTAGQPQHFGDGTRLSIL.

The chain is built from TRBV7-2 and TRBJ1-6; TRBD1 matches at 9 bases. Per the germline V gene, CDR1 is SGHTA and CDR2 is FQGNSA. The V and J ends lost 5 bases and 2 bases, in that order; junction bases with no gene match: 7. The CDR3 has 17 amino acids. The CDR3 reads CASSKHRGLTYNSPLHF. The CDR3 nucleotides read TGTGCCAGCAGCAAGCACAGGGGGCTCACCTATAATTCACCCCTCCACTTT.

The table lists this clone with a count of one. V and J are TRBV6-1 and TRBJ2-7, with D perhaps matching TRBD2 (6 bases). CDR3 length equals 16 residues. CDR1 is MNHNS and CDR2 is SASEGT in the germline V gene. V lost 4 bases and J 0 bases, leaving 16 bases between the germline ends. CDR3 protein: CASSGRGTSSSYEQYF. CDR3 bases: TGTGCCAGCAGTGGGCGGGGCACATCTTCCTCCTACGAGCAGTACTTC.

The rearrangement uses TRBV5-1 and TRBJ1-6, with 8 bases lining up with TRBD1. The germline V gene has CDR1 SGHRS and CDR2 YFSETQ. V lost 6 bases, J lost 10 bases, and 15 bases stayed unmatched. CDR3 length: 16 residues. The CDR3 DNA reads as TGCGCCAGCACGACAGGGGTGGGAGTCGAGGGCTCACCCCTCCACTTT. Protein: CASTTGVGVEGSPLHF.

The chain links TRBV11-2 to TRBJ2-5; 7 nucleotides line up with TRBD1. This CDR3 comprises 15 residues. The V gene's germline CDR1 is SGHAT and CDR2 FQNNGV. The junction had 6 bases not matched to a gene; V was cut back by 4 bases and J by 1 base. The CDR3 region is CASSSRQGTQETQYF. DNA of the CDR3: TGTGCCAGCAGCTCTCGACAGGGAACCCAAGAGACCCAGTACTTC.

The DNA for the CDR3 is TGCAGTGCTAGAGATTTCCCTGAGCAGTTCTTC. Protein product: CSARDFPEQFF. The J gene is TRBJ2-1, the V gene TRBV20-1; unclear D gene. V was shortened by 0 bases and J by 9 bases, with 6 bases between the two germline ends. The CDR3 is 11 amino acids. From germline, CDR1 is DFQATT and CDR2 SNEGSKA (reference sequence).

The chain's CDR3 is CASSESDRGKAFF. In DNA form, the CDR3 reads TGTGCCAGCAGTGAAAGCGACAGGGGAAAAGCTTTCTTT. The chain recombines TRBV6-1 with TRBJ1-1; TRBD1 aligns across 8 bases. The V gene's germline CDR1 is MNHNS and CDR2 SASEGT. With V trimmed by 2 bases and J by 9 bases, 5 bases remained unmatched. This CDR3 has 13 amino acids.

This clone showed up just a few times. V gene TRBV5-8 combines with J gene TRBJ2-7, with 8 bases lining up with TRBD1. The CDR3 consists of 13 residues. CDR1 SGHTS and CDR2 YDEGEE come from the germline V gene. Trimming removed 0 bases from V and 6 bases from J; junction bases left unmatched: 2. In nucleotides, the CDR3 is TGTGCCAGCAGCTTGGCGGACAGGGCCGAGCAGTACTTC. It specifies CASSLADRAEQYF.

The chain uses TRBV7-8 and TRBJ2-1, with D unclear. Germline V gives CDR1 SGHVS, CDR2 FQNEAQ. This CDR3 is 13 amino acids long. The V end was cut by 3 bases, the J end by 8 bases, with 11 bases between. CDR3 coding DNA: TGTGCCAGCAGCTTTCGGGTAGGGCATGAGCAGTTCTTC. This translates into CASSFRVGHEQFF.

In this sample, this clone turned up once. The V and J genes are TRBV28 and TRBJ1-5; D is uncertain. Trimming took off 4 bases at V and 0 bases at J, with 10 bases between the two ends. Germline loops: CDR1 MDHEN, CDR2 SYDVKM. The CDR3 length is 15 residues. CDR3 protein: CASSSSTHSNQPQHF. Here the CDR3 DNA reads TGTGCCAGCAGTTCATCCACACATAGCAATCAGCCCCAGCATTTT.

The CDR3, as DNA: TGTGCCAGCTCCTCTCGGGGGGGGACCTACGAGCAGTACTTC. Residues: CASSSRGGTYEQYF. The chain carries TRBV2 and TRBJ2-7; TRBD2 matches 8 bases. The CDR3 has 14 amino acids. After removal of 8 bases from V and 2 bases from J, the junction contained 8 bases not matched to a gene. Germline V gives CDR1 SNHLY, CDR2 FYNNEI.

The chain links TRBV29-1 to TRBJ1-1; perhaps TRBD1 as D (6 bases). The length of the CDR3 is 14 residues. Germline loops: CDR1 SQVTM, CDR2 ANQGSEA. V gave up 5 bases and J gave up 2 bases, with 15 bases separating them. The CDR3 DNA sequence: TGCAGCGTTAGCGGGCGACAGGCCAACACTGAAGCTTTCTTT. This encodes CSVSGRQANTEAFF.

The CDR3 loop reads CASSLFPQDTQYF. The CDR3 nucleotides are TGTGCCAGCAGCTTATTTCCCCAAGATACGCAGTATTTT. This chain joins TRBV7-3 and TRBJ2-3; D unresolved. V was trimmed by 2 bases and J by 5 bases, leaving 8 bases between them. The CDR3 sequence is 13 residues long. Per the germline V gene, CDR1 is SGHTA and CDR2 is FQGTGA.

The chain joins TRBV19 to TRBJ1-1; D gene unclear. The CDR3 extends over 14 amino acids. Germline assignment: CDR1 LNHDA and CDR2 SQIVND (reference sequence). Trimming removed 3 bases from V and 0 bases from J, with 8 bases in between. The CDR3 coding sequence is TGTGCCAGTAGTATGGCCAGGATGAACACTGAAGCTTTCTTT. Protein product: CASSMARMNTEAFF. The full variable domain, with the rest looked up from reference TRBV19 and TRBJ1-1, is DGGITQSPKYLFRKEGQNVTLSCEQNLNHDAMYWYRQDPGQGLRLIYYSQIVNDFQKGDIAEGYSVSREKKESFPLTVTSAQKNPTAFYLCASSMARMNTEAFFGQGTRLTVV.

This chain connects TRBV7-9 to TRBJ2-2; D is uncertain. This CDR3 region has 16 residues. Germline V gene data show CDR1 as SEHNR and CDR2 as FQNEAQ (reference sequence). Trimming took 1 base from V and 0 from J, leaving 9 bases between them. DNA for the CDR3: TGTGCCAGCAGCTTAGGTGGGCCAACGAACACCGGGGAGCTGTTTTTT. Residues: CASSLGGPTNTGELFF.

Written as DNA, the CDR3 is TGCGCCAGCAGCCAAGAAAAAGAACTAGCGGGAGAAAGGTTCTTC. Translating gives CASSQEKELAGERFF. This rearrangement joins TRBV4-1 to TRBJ2-1; 11 bases line up with TRBD2. CDR1 MGHRA and CDR2 YSYEKL come from the germline V gene. Losses at the gene ends were 0 bases for V and 15 bases for J; bases not matched to a gene: 10. The CDR3 extends over 15 amino acids.

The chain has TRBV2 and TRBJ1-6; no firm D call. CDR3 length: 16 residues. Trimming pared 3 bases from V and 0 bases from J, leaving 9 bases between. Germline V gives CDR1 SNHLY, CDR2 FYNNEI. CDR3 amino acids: CASSDWESSYNSPLHF. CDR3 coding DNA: TGTGCCAGCAGTGATTGGGAAAGCTCCTATAATTCACCCCTCCACTTT.

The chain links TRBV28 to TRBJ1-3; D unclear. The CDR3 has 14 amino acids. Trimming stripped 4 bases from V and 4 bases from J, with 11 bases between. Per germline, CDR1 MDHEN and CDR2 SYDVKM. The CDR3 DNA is TGTGCCAGCAGTTCCGAGGGAGGGGGAAACACCATATATTTT. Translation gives CASSSEGGGNTIYF.

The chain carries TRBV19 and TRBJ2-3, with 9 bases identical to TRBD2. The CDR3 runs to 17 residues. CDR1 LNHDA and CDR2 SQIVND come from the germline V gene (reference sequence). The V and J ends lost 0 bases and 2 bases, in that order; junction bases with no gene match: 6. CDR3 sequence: CASSIDHGGRDTDTQYF. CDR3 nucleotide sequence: TGTGCCAGTAGTATAGATCACGGCGGGAGGGACACAGATACGCAGTATTTT.

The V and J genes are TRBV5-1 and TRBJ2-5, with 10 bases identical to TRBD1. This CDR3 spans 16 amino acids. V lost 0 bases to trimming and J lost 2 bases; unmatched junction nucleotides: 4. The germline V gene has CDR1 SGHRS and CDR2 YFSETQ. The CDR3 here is CASSLGTGGRQETQYF. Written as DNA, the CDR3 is TGCGCCAGCAGCTTGGGGACAGGGGGAAGGCAAGAGACCCAGTACTTC.

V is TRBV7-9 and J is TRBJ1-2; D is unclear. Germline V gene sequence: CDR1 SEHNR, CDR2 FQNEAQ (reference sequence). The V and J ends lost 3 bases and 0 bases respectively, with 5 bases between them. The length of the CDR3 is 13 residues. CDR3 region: CASSFQTNYGYTF. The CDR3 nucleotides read TGTGCCAGCAGCTTCCAGACTAACTATGGCTACACCTTC.

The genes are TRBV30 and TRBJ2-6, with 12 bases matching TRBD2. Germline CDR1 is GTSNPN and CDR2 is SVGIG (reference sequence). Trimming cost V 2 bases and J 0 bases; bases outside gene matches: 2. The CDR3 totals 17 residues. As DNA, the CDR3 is TGTGCCTGGAGTTCTAGCGGGAGGGCCTCTGGGGCCAACGTCCTGACTTTC. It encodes CAWSSSGRASGANVLTF.

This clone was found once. The CDR3 protein is CASRVAAKNQPQHF. DNA for the CDR3: TGTGCCAGCAGGGTCGCAGCTAAAAATCAGCCCCAGCATTTT. This chain connects TRBV6-5 to TRBJ1-5; D gene ambiguous. The germline CDR1 and CDR2 sequences are MNHEY and SVGAGI. The CDR3 covers 14 residues. The V and J ends lost 6 bases and 4 bases respectively, with 13 bases between them.

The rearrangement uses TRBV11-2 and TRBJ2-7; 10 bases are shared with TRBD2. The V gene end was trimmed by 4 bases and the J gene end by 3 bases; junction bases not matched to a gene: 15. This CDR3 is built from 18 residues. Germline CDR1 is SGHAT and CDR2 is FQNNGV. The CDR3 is CASSWSFLAGVGYYEQYF. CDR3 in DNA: TGTGCCAGCAGCTGGTCGTTTCTAGCGGGAGTCGGCTACTACGAGCAGTACTTC.

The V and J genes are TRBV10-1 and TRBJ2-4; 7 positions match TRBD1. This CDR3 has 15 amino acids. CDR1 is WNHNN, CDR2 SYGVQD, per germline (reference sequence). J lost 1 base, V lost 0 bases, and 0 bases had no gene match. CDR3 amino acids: CASSESQGAKNIQYF. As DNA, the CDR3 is TGCGCCAGCAGTGAGTCACAGGGGGCCAAAAACATTCAGTACTTC.

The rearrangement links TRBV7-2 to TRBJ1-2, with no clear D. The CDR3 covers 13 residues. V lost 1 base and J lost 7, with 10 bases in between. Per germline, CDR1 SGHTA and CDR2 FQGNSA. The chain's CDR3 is CASSLESFSGYTF. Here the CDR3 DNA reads TGTGCCAGCAGCTTAGAGAGCTTTTCTGGCTACACCTTC. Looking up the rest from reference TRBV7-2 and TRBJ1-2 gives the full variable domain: GAGVSQSPSNKVTEKGKDVELRCDPISGHTALYWYRQSLGQGLEFLIYFQGNSAPDKSGLPSDRFSAERTGGSVSTLTIQRTQQEDSAVYLCASSLESFSGYTFGSGTRLTVV.

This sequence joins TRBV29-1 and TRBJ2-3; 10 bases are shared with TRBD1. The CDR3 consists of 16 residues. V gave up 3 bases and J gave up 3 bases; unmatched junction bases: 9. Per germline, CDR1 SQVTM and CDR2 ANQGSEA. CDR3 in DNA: TGCAGCGTTGACCCTACCCGGGACAGGGGTACAGATACGCAGTATTTT. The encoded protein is CSVDPTRDRGTDTQYF.

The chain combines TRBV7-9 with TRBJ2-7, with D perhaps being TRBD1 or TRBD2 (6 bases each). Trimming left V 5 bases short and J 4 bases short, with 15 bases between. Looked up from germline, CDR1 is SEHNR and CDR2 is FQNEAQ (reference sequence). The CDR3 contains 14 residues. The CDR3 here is CASSRRGAGYEQYF. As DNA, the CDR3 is TGTGCCAGCAGCCGGAGGGGGGCAGGGTACGAGCAGTACTTC.

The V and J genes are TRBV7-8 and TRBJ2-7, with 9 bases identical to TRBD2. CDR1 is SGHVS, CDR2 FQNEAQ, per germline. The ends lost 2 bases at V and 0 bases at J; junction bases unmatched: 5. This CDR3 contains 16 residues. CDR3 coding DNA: TGTGCCAGCAGCTTACGGGCTAGCGGGAACTCCTACGAGCAGTACTTC. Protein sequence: CASSLRASGNSYEQYF.

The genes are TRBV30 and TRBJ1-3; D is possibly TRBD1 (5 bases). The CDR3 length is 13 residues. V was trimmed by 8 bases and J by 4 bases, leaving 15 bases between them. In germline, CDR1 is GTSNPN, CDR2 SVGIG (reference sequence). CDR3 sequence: CAQKKGQGNTIYF. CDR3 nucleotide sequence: TGTGCCCAGAAAAAGGGGCAGGGAAACACCATATATTTT.